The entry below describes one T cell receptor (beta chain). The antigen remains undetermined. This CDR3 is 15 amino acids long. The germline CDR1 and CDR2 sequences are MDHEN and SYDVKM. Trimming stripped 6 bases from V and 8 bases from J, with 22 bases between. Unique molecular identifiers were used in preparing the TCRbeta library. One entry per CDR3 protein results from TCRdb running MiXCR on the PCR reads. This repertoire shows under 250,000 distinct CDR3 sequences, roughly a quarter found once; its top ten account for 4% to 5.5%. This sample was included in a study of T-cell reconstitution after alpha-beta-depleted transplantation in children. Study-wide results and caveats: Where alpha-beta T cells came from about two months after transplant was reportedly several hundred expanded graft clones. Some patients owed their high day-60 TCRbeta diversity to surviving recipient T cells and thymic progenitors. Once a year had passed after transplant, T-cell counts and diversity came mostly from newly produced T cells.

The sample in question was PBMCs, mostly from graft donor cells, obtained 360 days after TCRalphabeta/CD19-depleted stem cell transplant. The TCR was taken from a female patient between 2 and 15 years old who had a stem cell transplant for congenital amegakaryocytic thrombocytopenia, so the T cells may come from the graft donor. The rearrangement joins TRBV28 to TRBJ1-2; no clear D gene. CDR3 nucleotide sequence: TGTGCCAGCAGCCCAGACTCCCCTTATTTTGTAGGCTACACCTTC. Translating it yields CASSPDSPYFVGYTF.